This TCR beta chain derives from a study of post-analysis software for immune sequencing data. General study results and limits: Controls showed significantly higher normalized Chao1 diversity than did multiple sclerosis patients. Strong same-batch co-clustering of samples appeared with F measure clustering.

On this clonotype: Its antigen is as yet unknown.

Unique molecular identifiers were present in the TCR beta cDNA libraries. With about 1 to 11 million T cells as the source, roughly 500,000 cDNA molecules resulted. MiXCR was run by TCRdb on the PCR reads, yielding one entry per CDR3 protein. The data hold roughly 600,000 distinct CDR3 sequences, with about 40% observed a single time. The sequence was obtained from a girl aged 10 to 17 with multiple sclerosis. Input material: blood.

CDR3 region: CSARDIRSYNEQFF. CDR3 nucleotides: TGCAGTGCTAGAGACATACGCTCCTACAATGAGCAGTTCTTC. V and J are TRBV20-1 and TRBJ2-1; D not resolved. Germline V gene lookup returns CDR1 DFQATT and CDR2 SNEGSKA (reference sequence). With 0 bases removed from V and 0 bases from J, the gap between germline ends came to 6 bases. The CDR3 loop spans 14 amino acids.